The 25 T cell receptor beta chains below come from one sample, sequenced in a study of T cells in Graves' hyperthyroidism and ophthalmopathy. Amplification yielded TCR beta CDR3 regions, with RNA transcripts as the source. TCR CDR3 regions were first amplified by RT-PCR with HTBI primers. TCRdb recomputed calls from the multiplex PCR reads with MiXCR, one row per CDR3 protein. The repertoire holds a few hundred thousand distinct CDR3 sequences, with approximately 12% as singletons. The sequenced sample consisted of blood. These receptors were obtained from a man younger than 40 with Graves' hyperthyroidism that later progressed to Graves' ophthalmopathy.

In this sample, this clonotype turned up many times. The rearrangement links TRBV28 to TRBJ1-1, with D tentatively TRBD1 (6 bases). V lost 0 bases to trimming and J lost 5 bases, with 16 bases between them. Germline V gives CDR1 MDHEN, CDR2 SYDVKM. This CDR3 has 16 residues. The CDR3 is CASSLWGAISSTEAFF. The CDR3 DNA follows: TGTGCCAGCAGTTTATGGGGGGCGATTTCTTCGACTGAAGCTTTCTTT.

This clonotype was seen many times. V is TRBV6-6 and J is TRBJ1-5; the D is unclear. Trimming took 0 bases from V and 2 from J, leaving 8 bases between them. The CDR3 runs 15 residues. Germline V gene sequence: CDR1 MNHNY, CDR2 SVGAGI (reference sequence). This CDR3 is CASSYSWVGNQPQHF. CDR3 in DNA: TGTGCCAGCAGTTACTCGTGGGTCGGCAATCAGCCCCAGCATTTT.

This clonotype was seen repeatedly, ten times or more. This sequence joins TRBV28 and TRBJ1-2; no clear D. The germline gives CDR1 MDHEN, CDR2 SYDVKM. The V and J ends lost 7 bases and 4 bases respectively, with 16 bases between them. The length of the CDR3 is 14 residues. CDR3 nucleotides: TGTGCCAGCATCCCCCAAGGAACTTCCTATGGCTACACCTTC. It codes for CASIPQGTSYGYTF.

Comment on this clonotype: This CDR3 fails to terminate in the conserved phenylalanine or tryptophan, so it likely reflects a read error. The V and J genes are TRBV30 and TRBJ1-2; 8 bases are a match to TRBD1. J gave up 7 bases and V 4 bases, and 11 bases lay outside the gene matches. Germline CDR1 is GTSNPN and CDR2 is SVGIG (reference sequence). This CDR3 is 14 amino acids long. The CDR3 DNA reads as TGTGCCTGGAAGCTTCAGGGGGCGATTCGTGGCTACACCCTC. Its protein product is CAWKLQGAIRGYTL.

This clonotype was counted once. The gene calls are TRBV10-3 and TRBJ2-3, with TRBD1 matching 9 bases. Germline V gene sequence: CDR1 ENHRY, CDR2 SYGVKD. The V segment lost 2 bases and the J segment 4 bases; nucleotides outside the gene matches: 4. This CDR3 comprises 15 residues. CDR3 bases: TGTGCCATCAGTGAGCCTGGACAGGGGCCAGATACGCAGTATTTT. It is translated as CAISEPGQGPDTQYF.

Of note for this clonotype: Given a much more abundant clone one base away, this may be a read error. J is TRBJ2-3 and V is TRBV6-2 or TRBV6-3; 7 bases map to TRBD2. Germline lookup yields CDR1 MNHEY and CDR2 SVGEGT. CDR3 length equals 16 residues. In nucleotides, the CDR3 is TGTGCCGGCAGTTACTCGAGTCAGGGAGGGACAGATACGCAGTATTTT. This encodes CAGSYSSQGGTDTQYF.

This clonotype was detected many times. This chain links TRBV29-1 with TRBJ1-3; D possibly corresponds to TRBD1 (5 bases). Trimming removed 2 bases from V and 0 bases from J, with 11 bases in between. This CDR3 is built from 15 residues. Germline CDR1 and CDR2: SQVTM and ANQGSEA. CDR3 in amino acids: CSVELREVSGNTIYF. The DNA of the CDR3 is TGCAGCGTTGAACTCAGGGAAGTCTCTGGAAACACCATATATTTT.

This clonotype was recorded many times. This sequence joins TRBV2 and TRBJ2-1; D is unresolved. Germline CDR1 and CDR2: SNHLY and FYNNEI. Trimming removed 3 bases from V and 9 bases from J, with 12 bases in between. The CDR3 loop spans 13 amino acids. CDR3 sequence reads: CASSDAANLEQFF. Here the CDR3 DNA reads TGTGCCAGCAGTGATGCGGCCAACCTTGAGCAGTTCTTC.

This clonotype has ten or more counts. The CDR3 protein is CASSSGGQGAYEQYF. The CDR3 DNA reads as TGTGCCAGCAGCTCAGGGGGACAGGGGGCCTACGAGCAGTACTTC. This chain connects TRBV7-9 to TRBJ2-7; 11 nucleotides match TRBD1. The CDR3 is made up of 15 amino acids. V trimming: 4 bases; J trimming: 2 bases; junction bases outside the gene matches: 4. The germline gives CDR1 SEHNR, CDR2 FQNEAQ (reference sequence).

This clonotype was observed a few times. The rearrangement joins TRBV7-2 to TRBJ2-2, with 8 bases fitting TRBD1. This CDR3 comprises 17 residues. Trimming cost V 5 bases and J 6 bases; bases outside gene matches: 14. Germline V gives CDR1 SGHTA, CDR2 FQGNSA. CDR3 nucleotide sequence: TGTGCCAGCAGCCCTGCGGACAGGGTTGTCTGGTCCGGGGAGCTGTTTTTT. Translating it yields CASSPADRVVWSGELFF. The complete variable domain, with remaining parts taken from reference TRBV7-2 and TRBJ2-2, reads GAGVSQSPSNKVTEKGKDVELRCDPISGHTALYWYRQSLGQGLEFLIYFQGNSAPDKSGLPSDRFSAERTGGSVSTLTIQRTQQEDSAVYLCASSPADRVVWSGELFFGEGSRLTVL.

This clonotype was detected ten times or more. V gene TRBV6-5 combines with J gene TRBJ1-4; no clear D. V lost 2 bases to trimming and J lost 6 bases, with 7 bases between them. Germline V CDR1 and CDR2: MNHEY, SVGAGI. The CDR3 is 13 residues long. The CDR3 region is CASSYRDDEKLFF. CDR3 sequence (DNA): TGTGCCAGCAGTTACAGGGATGATGAAAAACTGTTTTTT.

This chain connects TRBV4-3 to TRBJ2-2, with 7 positions matching TRBD1. CDR1 and CDR2 from the germline V gene are LGHNA and YSLEER. Germline trimming cut 2 bases from V and 5 bases from J; bases unmatched to any gene: 8. This CDR3 comprises 16 residues. The CDR3 bases are TGCGCCAGCAGCCAAACTTTTAACAGGGGAACCGGGGAGCTGTTTTTT. Translating it yields CASSQTFNRGTGELFF.

CDR3 residues: CASSFKDRGLPLHF. CDR3 in DNA: TGCGCCAGCAGCTTTAAGGACAGGGGGCTGCCCCTCCACTTT. The chain carries TRBV5-1 and TRBJ1-6, with 11 bases that match TRBD1. The CDR3 contains 14 residues. The germline V gene encodes CDR1 SGHRS and CDR2 YFSETQ. Trimming cost V 2 bases and J 13 bases; bases outside gene matches: 5.

This clonotype came up many times. V is TRBV11-1 and J is TRBJ2-7; D unresolved. V was clipped by 5 bases and J by 4 bases, with 6 bases between them. The germline CDR1 and CDR2 sequences are SGHAT and FQDESV (reference sequence). The CDR3 has 11 amino acids. The CDR3 nucleotides are TGTGCCAGCAGCGCCTATTACGAGCAGTACTTC. Protein sequence: CASSAYYEQYF.

The chain uses TRBV4-1 and TRBJ2-5; TRBD2 matches at 8 bases. The ends lost 4 bases at V and 2 bases at J; junction bases unmatched: 9. CDR1 MGHRA and CDR2 YSYEKL come from the germline V gene. CDR3 length equals 16 residues. This CDR3 reads CASSPSRGGIQETQYF. For the CDR3, the DNA is TGCGCCAGCAGCCCCTCCCGCGGGGGGATACAAGAGACCCAGTACTTC.

The sample holds a few counts of this clonotype. The chain uses TRBV5-6 and TRBJ2-7; D is ambiguous. Germline V gene data show CDR1 as SGHDT and CDR2 as YYEEEE. V was cut by 3 bases and J by 6 bases, with 7 bases left in between. The CDR3 length is 11 residues. The CDR3 region is CASSSSAEQYF. The DNA for the CDR3 is TGTGCCAGCAGCTCCTCGGCCGAGCAGTACTTC.

The table lists this clonotype with a count of one. The chain is built from TRBV3-1 and TRBJ1-4, with TRBD1 matching 9 bases. CDR1 is LGHDT, CDR2 YNNKEL, per germline (reference sequence). The CDR3 sequence is 15 residues long. V lost 4 bases, J lost 9 bases, and 9 bases stayed unmatched. The CDR3, as DNA: TGTGCCAGCAGCCGGGGGGGACAGGGAGTTAAAAAACTGTTTTTT. This translates into CASSRGGQGVKKLFF.

V usage is TRBV4-1 and J usage is TRBJ1-1, with a weak D call TRBD1 (5 bases). Trimming removed 4 bases at V and 5 bases at J, with 14 bases between. CDR3 length: 14 amino acids. The germline gives CDR1 MGHRA, CDR2 YSYEKL. CDR3 sequence (DNA): TGCGCCAGCAGCCGAGACGGGGGAGGGACTGAAGCTTTCTTT. Protein: CASSRDGGGTEAFF.

The sample holds many counts of this clonotype. This rearrangement joins TRBV28 to TRBJ2-7, with D maybe TRBD1 (5 bases). V lost 7 bases and J lost 5, with 9 bases in between. Germline loops: CDR1 MDHEN, CDR2 SYDVKM. The CDR3 has 11 amino acids. DNA for the CDR3: TGTGCCAGCAAGGGGCAGAACGAGCAGTACTTC. Protein product: CASKGQNEQYF.

This clonotype was seen more than once but under ten times. This chain uses TRBV12-3 or TRBV12-4 with TRBJ2-5, with TRBD1 matching over 9 bases. The CDR3 spans 14 residues. V shed 6 bases and J 4 bases; nucleotides not matched to a gene: 6. CDR3 protein: CASSRGTGRETQYF. The CDR3 DNA reads as TGTGCCAGCAGCCGTGGGACAGGGCGAGAGACCCAGTACTTC.

In its sample, this clonotype was seen a few times. This rearrangement joins TRBV6-5 to TRBJ1-6; D not resolved. This CDR3 has 11 amino acids. V was clipped by 5 bases and J by 8 bases, with 4 bases between them. The germline V gene encodes CDR1 MNHEY and CDR2 SVGAGI. CDR3 protein: CASSHDSPLHF. The CDR3 DNA sequence: TGTGCCAGCAGTCACGATTCACCCCTCCACTTT.

Comment on this clonotype: Possible read error: a much larger clone is one base away. This chain joins TRBV5-1 and TRBJ2-1; D may be TRBD1 (5 bases). Germline-derived CDR1 and CDR2 are SGHRS and YFSETQ. The CDR3 consists of 16 residues. This CDR3 reads CASSLPSGQILNDQFF. The CDR3, as DNA: TGCGCCAGCAGCTTACCCTCCGGACAAATCTTAAATGATCAGTTCTTC.

V gene TRBV4-2 combines with J gene TRBJ2-7, with a weak D call TRBD2 (5 bases). The germline CDR1 and CDR2 sequences are LGHNA and YNFKEQ. Trimming took off 6 bases at V and 1 base at J, with 10 bases between the two ends. The CDR3 has 13 residues. CDR3 nucleotide sequence: TGTGCCAGCAGGCAGAGGGTATCCTACGAGCAGTACTTC. Its protein is CASRQRVSYEQYF.

This clonotype was recorded many times. This CDR3 reads CASSSLIQNTEAFF. The CDR3 coding sequence is TGTGCCAGCAGTTCGCTTATACAGAACACTGAAGCTTTCTTT. The chain links TRBV6-2 or TRBV6-3 to TRBJ1-1; D uncertain. The CDR3 extends over 14 amino acids. Germline CDR1 reads MNHEY; CDR2 reads SVGEGT. The ends were cut back, 4 bases at V and 1 base at J, with 10 bases in the middle.

This clonotype was counted between two and nine times. The V gene is TRBV19, the J gene TRBJ1-2; D is unclear. Trimming pared 7 bases from V and 4 bases from J, leaving 13 bases between. Per germline, CDR1 LNHDA and CDR2 SQIVND (reference sequence). CDR3 size: 13 residues. CDR3 amino acids: CASISGPGYGYTF. The DNA of the CDR3 is TGTGCCAGTATATCGGGCCCCGGCTATGGCTACACCTTC.